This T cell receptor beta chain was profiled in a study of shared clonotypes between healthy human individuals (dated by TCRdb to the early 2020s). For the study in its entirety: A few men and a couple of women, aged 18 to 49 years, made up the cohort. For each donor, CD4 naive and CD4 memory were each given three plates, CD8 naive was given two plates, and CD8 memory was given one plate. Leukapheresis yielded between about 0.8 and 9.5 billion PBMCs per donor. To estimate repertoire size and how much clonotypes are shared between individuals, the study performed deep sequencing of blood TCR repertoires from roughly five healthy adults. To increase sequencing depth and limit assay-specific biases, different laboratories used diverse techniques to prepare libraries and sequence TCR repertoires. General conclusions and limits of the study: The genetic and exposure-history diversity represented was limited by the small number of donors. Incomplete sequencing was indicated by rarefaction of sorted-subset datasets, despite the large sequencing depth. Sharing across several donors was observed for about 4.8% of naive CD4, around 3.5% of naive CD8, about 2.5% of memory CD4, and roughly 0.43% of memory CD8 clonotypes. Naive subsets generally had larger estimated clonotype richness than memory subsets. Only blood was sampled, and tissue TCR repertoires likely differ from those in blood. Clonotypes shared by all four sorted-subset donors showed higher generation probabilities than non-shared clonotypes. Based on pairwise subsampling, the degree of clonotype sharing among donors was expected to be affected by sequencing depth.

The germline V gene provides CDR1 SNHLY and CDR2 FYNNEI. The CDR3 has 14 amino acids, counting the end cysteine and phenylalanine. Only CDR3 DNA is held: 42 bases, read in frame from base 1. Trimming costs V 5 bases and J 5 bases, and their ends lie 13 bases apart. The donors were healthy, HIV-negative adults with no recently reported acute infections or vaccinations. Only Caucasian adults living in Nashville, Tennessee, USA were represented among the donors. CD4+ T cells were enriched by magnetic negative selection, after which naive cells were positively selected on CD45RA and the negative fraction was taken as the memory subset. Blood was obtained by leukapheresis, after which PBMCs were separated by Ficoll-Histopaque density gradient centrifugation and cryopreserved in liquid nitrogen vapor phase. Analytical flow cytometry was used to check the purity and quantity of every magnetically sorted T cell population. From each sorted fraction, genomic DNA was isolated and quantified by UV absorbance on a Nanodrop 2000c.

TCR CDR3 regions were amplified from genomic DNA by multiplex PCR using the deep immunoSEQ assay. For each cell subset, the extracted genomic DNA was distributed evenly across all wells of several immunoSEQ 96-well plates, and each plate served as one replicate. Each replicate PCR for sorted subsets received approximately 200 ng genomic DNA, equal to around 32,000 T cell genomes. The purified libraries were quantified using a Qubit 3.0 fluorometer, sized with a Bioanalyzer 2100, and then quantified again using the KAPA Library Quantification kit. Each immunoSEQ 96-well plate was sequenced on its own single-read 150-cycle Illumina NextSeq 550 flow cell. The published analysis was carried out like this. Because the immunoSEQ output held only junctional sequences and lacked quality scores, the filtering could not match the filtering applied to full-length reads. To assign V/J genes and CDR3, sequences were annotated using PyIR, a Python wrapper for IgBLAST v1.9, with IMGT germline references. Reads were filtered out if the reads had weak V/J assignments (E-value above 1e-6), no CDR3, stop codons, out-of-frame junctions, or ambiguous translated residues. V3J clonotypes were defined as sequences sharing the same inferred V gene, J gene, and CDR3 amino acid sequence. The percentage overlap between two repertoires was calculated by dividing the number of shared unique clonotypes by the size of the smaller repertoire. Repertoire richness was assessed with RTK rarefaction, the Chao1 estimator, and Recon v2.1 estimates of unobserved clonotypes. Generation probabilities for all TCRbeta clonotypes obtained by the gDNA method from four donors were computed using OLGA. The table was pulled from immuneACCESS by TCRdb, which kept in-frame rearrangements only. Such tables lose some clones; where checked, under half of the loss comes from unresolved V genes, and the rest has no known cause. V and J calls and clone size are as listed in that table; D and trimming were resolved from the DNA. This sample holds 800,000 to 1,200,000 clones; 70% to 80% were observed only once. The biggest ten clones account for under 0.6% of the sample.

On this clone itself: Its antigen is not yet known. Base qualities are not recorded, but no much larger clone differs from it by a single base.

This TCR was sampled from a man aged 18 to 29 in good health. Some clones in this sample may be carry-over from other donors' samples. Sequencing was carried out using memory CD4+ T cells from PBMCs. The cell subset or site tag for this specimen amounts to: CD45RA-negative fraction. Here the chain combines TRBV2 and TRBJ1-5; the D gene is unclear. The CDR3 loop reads CASSKEKGHQPQHF. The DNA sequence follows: TGTGCCAGCAGTAAAGAGAAGGGCCATCAGCCCCAGCATTTT.